A single sample is the source of the 29 T cell receptor beta chains below, sequenced in a study of T cells after yellow fever vaccination. MiXCR was run by TCRdb on the 5' RACE reads, yielding one entry per CDR3 protein. The sample includes fewer than 450,000 distinct CDR3 sequences, around 4.1% of them seen just once. The sequencing used PBMCs, collected 5 days after the yellow fever booster vaccination. These receptors were obtained from a young man who received the YFV17D yellow fever vaccine.

This clonotype was recorded many times. The chain recombines TRBV7-8 with TRBJ2-3; D tentatively reads TRBD1 or TRBD2 (6 bases each). The CDR3 runs to 15 residues. Germline-derived CDR1 and CDR2 are SGHVS and FQNEAQ. V gave up 6 bases and J gave up 6 bases, with 19 bases separating them. CDR3 sequence (DNA): TGTGCCAGCAGATTAATGCCGGGGGCGCGGGATACGCAGTATTTT. It specifies CASRLMPGARDTQYF.

This clonotype was found many times. The chain employs TRBV5-5 and TRBJ2-1; TRBD1 matches at 7 bases. This CDR3 is 19 amino acids long. Germline CDR1 and CDR2: SGHKS and YYEKEE (reference sequence). With 2 bases clipped from V and 4 bases from J, the junction kept 18 bases outside the gene matches. For the CDR3, the DNA is TGTGCCAGCAGCTTATCACACAGGGGTCAAACCCGAAATTACAATGAGCAGTTCTTC. It is translated as CASSLSHRGQTRNYNEQFF.

The V gene is TRBV7-2, the J gene TRBJ1-4; 7 bases map to TRBD1. This CDR3 contains 14 residues. Germline V gene data show CDR1 as SGHTA and CDR2 as FQGNSA. J gave up 8 bases and V 5 bases, and 8 bases lay outside the gene matches. CDR3 sequence: CASSPTGAGEKLFF. CDR3 nucleotides: TGTGCCAGCAGCCCTACAGGGGCGGGCGAAAAACTGTTTTTT.

This clonotype was detected only a few times. The chain is built from TRBV19 and TRBJ2-7, with 7 positions matching TRBD1. Losses at the gene ends were 2 bases for V and 5 bases for J; bases not matched to a gene: 6. This CDR3 contains 14 residues. Looked up from germline, CDR1 is LNHDA and CDR2 is SQIVND (reference sequence). CDR3 amino acids: CASSIQGVNHEQYF. CDR3 nucleotide sequence: TGTGCCAGTAGTATACAGGGGGTCAATCACGAGCAGTACTTC.

The chain is built from TRBV7-9 and TRBJ2-7, with unresolved D. With 5 bases removed from V and 3 bases from J, the gap between germline ends came to 8 bases. The CDR3 has 12 residues. CDR1 and CDR2 (germline): SEHNR, FQNEAQ (reference sequence). The DNA of the CDR3 is TGTGCCAGCAGCCCCCTAGTCTACGAGCAGTACTTC. Residues: CASSPLVYEQYF. The variable domain in full, with the rest retrieved from reference TRBV7-9 and TRBJ2-7, is DTGVSQNPRHKITKRGQNVTFRCDPISEHNRLYWYRQTLGQGPEFLTYFQNEAQLEKSRLLSDRFSAERPKGSFSTLEIQRTEQGDSAMYLCASSPLVYEQYFGPGTRLTVT.

The J gene is TRBJ2-5, the V gene TRBV7-2; perhaps TRBD2 as D (5 bases). V was clipped by 2 bases and J by 5 bases, with 12 bases between them. This CDR3 contains 14 residues. The germline V gene has CDR1 SGHTA and CDR2 FQGNSA. The CDR3 DNA reads TGTGCCAGCAGCTTAAGACTATTGAACGAGACCCAGTACTTC. Encoded protein: CASSLRLLNETQYF. The variable domain in full, completed from reference TRBV7-2 and TRBJ2-5, reads GAGVSQSPSNKVTEKGKDVELRCDPISGHTALYWYRQSLGQGLEFLIYFQGNSAPDKSGLPSDRFSAERTGGSVSTLTIQRTQQEDSAVYLCASSLRLLNETQYFGPGTRLLVL.

The sample holds many counts of this clonotype. This chain joins TRBV12-3 or TRBV12-4 and TRBJ2-6; D is uncertain. This CDR3 is 16 amino acids long. V was clipped by 6 bases and J by 0 bases, with 12 bases between them. CDR3 sequence (DNA): TGTGCCAGCAGCAGTACGGGCGGCTCTGGGGCCAACGTCCTGACTTTC. This sequence encodes CASSSTGGSGANVLTF.

This clonotype appeared a few times. The chain couples TRBV4-3 to TRBJ1-1; D possibly corresponds to TRBD1 (6 bases). CDR1 and CDR2 (germline): LGHNA, YSLEER. The CDR3 covers 18 residues. Deletions cut 3 bases from V and 4 bases from J, with 24 bases between. CDR3 in DNA: TGCGCCAGCAGCCATCGGAAGGGGGTCCCCCTTTCGGGCACTGAAGCTTTCTTT. Protein sequence: CASSHRKGVPLSGTEAFF.

The chain links TRBV6-5 to TRBJ1-3, with 8 bases identical to TRBD1. Germline V lookup: CDR1 MNHEY, CDR2 SVGAGI. The junction had 20 bases not matched to a gene; V was cut back by 6 bases and J by 4 bases. The CDR3 runs to 19 residues. In DNA, the CDR3 is TGTGCCAGCAGACCGAGGCTGACGGACCTGACAGGGGCCGGAAACACCATATATTTT. The encoded protein is CASRPRLTDLTGAGNTIYF.

This clonotype was observed a handful of times. The chain carries TRBV5-1 and TRBJ2-3; 8 bases align to TRBD1. The V segment lost 0 bases and the J segment 1 base; nucleotides outside the gene matches: 7. There are 17 residues in the CDR3. Germline loops: CDR1 SGHRS, CDR2 YFSETQ. The CDR3 region has the DNA TGCGCCAGCAGCTTGGCCCCGGACAGGGTTGGCACAGATACGCAGTATTTT. Amino acids: CASSLAPDRVGTDTQYF. Filled out from reference TRBV5-1 and TRBJ2-3, the complete variable domain reads KAGVTQTPRYLIKTRGQQVTLSCSPISGHRSVSWYQQTPGQGLQFLFEYFSETQRNKGNFPGRFSGRQFSNSRSEMNVSTLELGDSALYLCASSLAPDRVGTDTQYFGPGTRLTVL.

This clonotype appeared many times. CDR3 DNA: TGTGCCAGCAGTTATTCCTCTGGGGCCAACGTCCTGACTTTC. It is translated as CASSYSSGANVLTF. J is TRBJ2-6 and V is TRBV6-2 or TRBV6-3, with D unclear. The germline V and J ends were trimmed by 3 bases and 0 bases, with 3 bases remaining between them. The CDR3 length is 14 residues. Per germline, CDR1 MNHEY and CDR2 SVGEGT.

The V call is TRBV6-6, the J call TRBJ2-3; TRBD2 matches at 11 bases. Germline V lookup: CDR1 MNHNY, CDR2 SVGAGI (reference sequence). Losses at the gene ends were 7 bases for V and 11 bases for J; bases not matched to a gene: 11. The CDR3 is made up of 14 amino acids. Written as DNA, the CDR3 is TGTGCCAGCAATAGCGGGGGGGATTACCAGGGGCAGTATTTT. It is translated as CASNSGGDYQGQYF.

Note on this clonotype: At one end, the junction sequence differs from germline, possibly due to a read error. The gene calls are TRBV5-1 and TRBJ2-5; weak D call: TRBD2 (7 bases). The CDR3 totals 14 residues. CDR1 SGHRS and CDR2 YFSETQ come from the germline V gene. CDR3 coding DNA: TGCGCCAGCAGCCCTGGGGGGGGACAAGGGACCCAGTACTTC. It codes for CASSPGGGQGTQYF.

The sample holds a few counts of this clonotype. This chain connects TRBV5-4 to TRBJ2-7, with D perhaps matching TRBD1 (6 bases). The germline V and J ends were trimmed by 4 bases and 2 bases, with 13 bases remaining between them. Germline V gives CDR1 SGHNT, CDR2 YYREEE (reference sequence). There are 14 residues in the CDR3. The CDR3 here is CASSPDRDPYEQYF. The CDR3 nucleotides are TGTGCCAGCAGCCCGGACAGAGACCCCTACGAGCAGTACTTC.

The J gene is TRBJ2-2, the V gene TRBV6-5, with a tentative D call TRBD1 (6 bases). V lost 0 bases and J 0 bases, leaving 8 bases between the germline ends. CDR1 is MNHEY and CDR2 is SVGAGI in the germline V gene. The CDR3 is 16 residues long. The CDR3 sequence is CASSYSRQANTGELFF. CDR3 in DNA: TGTGCCAGCAGTTACTCGAGACAGGCGAACACCGGGGAGCTGTTTTTT.

The table lists this clonotype with a few counts. The rearrangement links TRBV7-2 to TRBJ1-1; D gene unclear. There are 13 residues in the CDR3. Trimming shortened V by 4 bases and J by 5 bases, and 11 bases separated the two germline ends. Germline CDR1 reads SGHTA; CDR2 reads FQGNSA. Here the CDR3 DNA reads TGTGCCAGCAGCTCGCTTGGGCAGACTGAAGCTTTCTTT. Translating it yields CASSSLGQTEAFF.

This clonotype has more than one count but fewer than ten. The J gene is TRBJ1-5, the V gene TRBV5-1; TRBD1 is a possible D gene (5 bases). Germline loops: CDR1 SGHRS, CDR2 YFSETQ. Trimming shortened V by 3 bases and J by 1 base, and 8 bases separated the two germline ends. The CDR3 has 14 amino acids. The CDR3 here is CASSSGTSNQPQHF. The CDR3 DNA reads as TGCGCCAGCAGCTCCGGGACGAGCAATCAGCCCCAGCATTTT.

The V and J genes are TRBV5-4 and TRBJ1-1; D is ambiguous. The CDR3 runs to 16 residues. The germline V and J ends were trimmed by 0 bases and 0 bases, with 12 bases remaining between them. CDR1 and CDR2 (germline): SGHNT, YYREEE (reference sequence). The CDR3 reads CASSLGSPLMNTEAFF. CDR3 DNA: TGTGCCAGCAGCTTGGGCAGTCCCCTAATGAACACTGAAGCTTTCTTT.

This clonotype was observed a handful of times. V is TRBV19 and J is TRBJ2-1; 7 bases align to TRBD2. CDR1 is LNHDA, CDR2 SQIVND, per germline (reference sequence). The CDR3 spans 16 residues. J gave up 7 bases and V 3 bases, and 12 bases lay outside the gene matches. In DNA, the CDR3 is TGTGCCAGTAGTATCTGGCGGGGGAGGCTAATGAATGAGCAGTTCTTC. Protein product: CASSIWRGRLMNEQFF.

J is TRBJ1-2 and V is TRBV19; D possibly corresponds to TRBD1 (6 bases). This CDR3 has 15 amino acids. Germline assignment: CDR1 LNHDA and CDR2 SQIVND (reference sequence). With 5 bases removed from V and 5 bases from J, the gap between germline ends came to 18 bases. For the CDR3, the DNA is TGTGCCAGTAGTGGGTGGACAGAAACTTATTATGGCTACACCTTC. It encodes CASSGWTETYYGYTF.

This clonotype was found many times. This rearrangement joins TRBV6-2 or TRBV6-3 to TRBJ2-1, with 7 bases lining up with TRBD2. This CDR3 is built from 15 residues. The trim removed 1 base at V and 4 bases at J, leaving 4 bases unmatched. The V gene's germline CDR1 is MNHEY and CDR2 SVGEGT. CDR3: CASSYLSGGYNEQFF. CDR3 coding DNA: TGTGCCAGCAGTTACTTATCCGGGGGGTACAATGAGCAGTTCTTC.

This clonotype was seen at least ten times. The chain employs TRBV5-1 and TRBJ2-2; D gene ambiguous. Trimming shortened V by 0 bases and J by 4 bases, and 7 bases separated the two germline ends. Germline CDR1 SGHRS, CDR2 YFSETQ. This CDR3 is built from 14 residues. The CDR3 protein is CASSLGATTGELFF. In nucleotides, the CDR3 is TGCGCCAGCAGCTTGGGGGCCACCACCGGGGAGCTGTTTTTT.

The J gene is TRBJ2-2, the V gene TRBV9, with 10 bases lining up with TRBD2. The V gene's germline CDR1 is SGDLS and CDR2 YYNGEE. The CDR3 is 16 amino acids. V dropped 0 bases and J dropped 1; count of bases not matched to a gene: 0. The CDR3 loop is CASSVVAGGNTGELFF. The CDR3 coding sequence is TGTGCCAGCAGCGTAGTAGCGGGGGGGAACACCGGGGAGCTGTTTTTT.

The chain uses TRBV6-2 or TRBV6-3 and TRBJ1-2; D unresolved. CDR3 length: 14 amino acids. Trimming left V 6 bases short and J 3 bases short, with 14 bases between. The V gene's germline CDR1 is MNHEY and CDR2 SVGEGT. CDR3 region: CASRQPPTHYGYTF. The CDR3 coding sequence is TGTGCCAGCAGACAGCCCCCAACCCACTATGGCTACACCTTC.

This clonotype was detected ten times or more. The V gene is TRBV5-1, the J gene TRBJ2-1; 13 bases match TRBD2. V lost 1 base, J lost 8 bases, and 0 bases stayed unmatched. Per the germline V gene, CDR1 is SGHRS and CDR2 is YFSETQ. The CDR3 is made up of 14 amino acids. This CDR3 reads CASSLTSGGDEQFF. DNA of the CDR3: TGCGCCAGCAGCTTGACTAGCGGGGGGGATGAGCAGTTCTTC. Filled out from reference TRBV5-1 and TRBJ2-1, the complete variable domain reads KAGVTQTPRYLIKTRGQQVTLSCSPISGHRSVSWYQQTPGQGLQFLFEYFSETQRNKGNFPGRFSGRQFSNSRSEMNVSTLELGDSALYLCASSLTSGGDEQFFGPGTRLTVL.

The chain combines TRBV2 with TRBJ1-1; 8 bases are a match to TRBD1. Unmatched junction bases numbered 1, after V lost 4 bases and J lost 0 bases. Germline V CDR1 and CDR2: SNHLY, FYNNEI. The CDR3 runs 14 residues. The chain's CDR3 is CASSGTGMNTEAFF. The CDR3 coding sequence is TGTGCCAGCAGTGGGACAGGGATGAACACTGAAGCTTTCTTT.

This clonotype has at least ten counts. J is TRBJ1-2 and V is TRBV7-2; D not certain. The germline gives CDR1 SGHTA, CDR2 FQGNSA. The germline V and J ends were trimmed by 0 bases and 12 bases, with 11 bases remaining between them. The CDR3 extends over 12 amino acids. DNA of the CDR3: TGTGCCAGCAGCTTAGCTGGATTCGGGGACACCTTC. Protein: CASSLAGFGDTF.

The rearrangement links TRBV21-1 to TRBJ2-7; the table's D call of TRBD2 was not tested on the DNA. TRBV21-1 is described as a pseudogene. The CDR3 is 14 amino acids. CDR3 coding DNA: TGTGCCAGCAGCAGTAGGCTAGCGGGGGGAGAGCAGTACTTC. Translated: CASSSRLAGGEQYF.

The chain links TRBV6-5 to TRBJ1-5; the match to TRBD1 covers 8 bases. This CDR3 has 13 residues. Germline V gene lookup returns CDR1 MNHEY and CDR2 SVGAGI. The trim removed 5 bases at V and 6 bases at J, leaving 3 bases unmatched. The CDR3 region is CASSTGGSQPQHF. CDR3 bases: TGTGCCAGCAGTACAGGGGGAAGTCAGCCCCAGCATTTT.